This T cell receptor beta chain comes out of a study of blood T cell repertoires in COVID-19. The wider study: Acute-phase and convalescent COVID-19 samples originated in the United States, Italy and Spain. T cells, B-cell-depleted T cells, or PBMCs supplied cDNA or gDNA.

Germline V gives CDR1 SGHRS, CDR2 YFSETQ. CDR3 length: 18 residues. The ends lost 0 bases at V and 3 bases at J; junction bases unmatched: 11. Source study methods: Nucleated cell counts were estimated from reference gene primer amplification. TCRdb keeps only in-frame clones here, not all; method: immunoSEQ multiplex PCR. That table is the source of V, J and clone size, and D and trimming were worked out from the DNA. The sample has approximately 94,000 clones, around 88% seen once. V and J are TRBV5-1 and TRBJ2-3; 9 bases map to TRBD2. The TCR was taken from a human donor in a cohort sampled during active COVID-19. Material: peripheral blood. The CDR3 is CASSLVFSGRSGTDTQYF. The DNA of the CDR3 is TGCGCCAGCAGCTTGGTTTTTAGCGGGAGAAGCGGAACAGATACGCAGTATTTT.